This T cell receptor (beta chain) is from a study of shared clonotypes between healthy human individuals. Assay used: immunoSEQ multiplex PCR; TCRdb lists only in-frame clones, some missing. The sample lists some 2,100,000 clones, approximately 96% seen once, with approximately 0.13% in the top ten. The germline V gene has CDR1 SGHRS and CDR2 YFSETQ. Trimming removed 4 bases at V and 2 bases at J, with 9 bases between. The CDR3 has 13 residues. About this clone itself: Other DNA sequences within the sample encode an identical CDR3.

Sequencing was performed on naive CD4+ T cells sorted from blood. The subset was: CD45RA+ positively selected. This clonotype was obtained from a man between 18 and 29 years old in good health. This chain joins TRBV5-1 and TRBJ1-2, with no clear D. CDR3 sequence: CASSPDINYGYTF. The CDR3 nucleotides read TGCGCCAGCAGCCCTGACATAAACTATGGCTACACCTTC.